This TCR beta chain is from a study of regulatory T cells in long-lasting Graves disease. The time point here: newly diagnosed GD, antithyroid drugs for less than 3 months. RNA isolated from PBMCs was used to make the TCR library. Graves' disease was diagnosed by American Thyroid Association guidelines. CDR3 length: 14 amino acids. The V and J ends lost 3 bases and 5 bases, in that order; junction bases with no gene match: 7. Per germline, CDR1 DFQATT and CDR2 SNEGSKA (reference sequence). For TCR beta, libraries came from iRepertoire HTBI primers and Arm-PCR of CDR3 regions. One entry per CDR3 protein, called by TCRdb with MiXCR from the multiplex PCR reads. The sample contains approximately 560,000 distinct CDR3 sequences, 16% of which appear only once. This sample was also put to use in a study of T cells in Graves' hyperthyroidism and ophthalmopathy. Per that paper: HTBI primers were used for first-round RT-PCR of the TCR CDR3.

This receptor was obtained from a man younger than 35 with Graves disease. The chain combines TRBV20-1 with TRBJ1-2; TRBD1 agrees at 9 bases. The sample in question was peripheral blood mononuclear cells (PBMCs), obtained at new diagnosis, from a patient treated with antithyroid drugs. The CDR3 is CSAREGTGTYGYTF. CDR3 DNA: TGCAGTGCTAGGGAAGGGACAGGGACATATGGCTACACCTTC.